This record looks at one T cell receptor (beta chain) sequence and its context. Its antigen is as yet unknown. A J-beta primer mix and a sample-barcoded 5' primer were used in a second PCR of roughly 6 to 11 cycles. Every cDNA molecule bore a tag from a template-switch adaptor containing 12 random nucleotides. TCRdb ran MiXCR on the 5' RACE reads and lists one entry per CDR3 protein. Counted here are roughly 2 million distinct CDR3 sequences, around 48% occurring once; the ten biggest clones make up approximately 2.1%. This entry comes from a study of blood T cells in healthy people across ages. Study findings and constraints: Among long-lived donors, naive CD4+ cells were more numerous and diversity higher than in aged donors. What prevented conclusive comparison of naive and antigen-experienced cells was that PBMCs were unsorted.

Extracted total RNA amounted to at least 5.5 micrograms for each sample. The CDR3 has 14 residues. V gave up 6 bases and J gave up 7 bases; unmatched junction bases: 9. Germline V CDR1 and CDR2: SEHNR, FQNEAQ (reference sequence). Sequencing used blood. The chain combines TRBV7-9 with TRBJ1-5; 7 nucleotides agree with TRBD1. The sequence came from a woman between 40 and 50 years old in good health. The CDR3 protein is CASSFDRAGQPQHF. CDR3 sequence (DNA): TGTGCCAGCAGTTTCGACAGGGCGGGCCAGCCCCAGCATTTT.